One and the same sample provided the 31 T cell receptor beta chains below, sequenced in a study of shared clonotypes between healthy human individuals. Assay used: immunoSEQ multiplex PCR; TCRdb lists only in-frame clones, some missing. The sample lists some 2.1 million clones, approximately 94% seen once, with 0.9% to 1.3% in the top ten. Naive CD8 cells, CD45RO-negative and positively selected for CCR7, excluded terminally differentiated effector memory CD45RA+ cells. What was sequenced was naive CD8+ T cells sorted from blood. These receptors were obtained from a man aged 18-30 years in good health.

The chain uses TRBV27 and TRBJ2-3, with 13 bases lining up with TRBD2. Germline assignment: CDR1 MNHEY and CDR2 SMNVEV (reference sequence). The V gene end was trimmed by 2 bases and the J gene end by 6 bases; junction bases not matched to a gene: 8. The CDR3 length is 17 residues. In nucleotides, the CDR3 is TGTGCCAGCAGTTTAGGACTAGCGGGAGCTTGGGGGGATACGCAGTATTTT. This codes for CASSLGLAGAWGDTQYF.

A remark on this clone: The sample contains more than one DNA sequence encoding this CDR3. V gene TRBV27 combines with J gene TRBJ2-5; either TRBD1 or TRBD2 may supply D (5 bases each). Germline V CDR1 and CDR2: MNHEY, SMNVEV (reference sequence). Trimming took off 6 bases at V and 5 bases at J, with 13 bases between the two ends. The CDR3 runs to 13 residues. As DNA, the CDR3 is TGTGCCAGCAGCCTCCTGAGGGGTGAGACCCAGTACTTC. Amino acids: CASSLLRGETQYF.

This sequence joins TRBV7-2 and TRBJ2-1, with TRBD2 identical over 9 bases. The CDR3 spans 19 residues. V shed 4 bases and J 5 bases; nucleotides not matched to a gene: 18. Per germline, CDR1 SGHTA and CDR2 FQGNSA. CDR3 DNA sequence: TGTGCCAGCAGCTCGCTCCCTAGCGGGGTGGCCCTGAGGGACAATGAGCAGTTCTTC. This sequence encodes CASSSLPSGVALRDNEQFF.

The chain has TRBV7-2 and TRBJ2-2; D remains ambiguous. Germline V CDR1 and CDR2: SGHTA, FQGNSA. Trimming left V 4 bases short and J 9 bases short, with 15 bases between. There are 14 residues in the CDR3. The CDR3 DNA reads as TGTGCCAGCAGCTCTATGGACCCGGAGTGGGAGCTGTTTTTT. This gives the protein CASSSMDPEWELFF.

The chain combines TRBV6-5 with TRBJ1-2; no clear D. CDR1 and CDR2 from the germline V gene are MNHEY and SVGAGI. The CDR3 covers 15 residues. Trimming pared 0 bases from V and 2 bases from J, leaving 10 bases between. CDR3 sequence (DNA): TGTGCCAGCAGTTACTCGGGCGGGCCGAACTATGGCTACACCTTC. Its protein is CASSYSGGPNYGYTF.

The J gene is TRBJ1-3, the V gene TRBV7-9; D remains ambiguous. Germline CDR1 SEHNR, CDR2 FQNEAQ (reference sequence). The CDR3 runs to 14 residues. The V end lost 4 bases, the J end lost 3 bases, and 10 bases lay between the germline ends. The CDR3: CASSSPRVGNTIYF. In DNA form, the CDR3 reads TGTGCCAGCAGCTCCCCAAGGGTTGGAAACACCATATATTTT. Full variable domain (outside the CDR3, taken from reference TRBV7-9 and TRBJ1-3): DTGVSQNPRHKITKRGQNVTFRCDPISEHNRLYWYRQTLGQGPEFLTYFQNEAQLEKSRLLSDRFSAERPKGSFSTLEIQRTEQGDSAMYLCASSSPRVGNTIYFGEGSWLTVV.

V gene TRBV28 combines with J gene TRBJ2-1, with 8 positions matching TRBD2. Germline V gives CDR1 MDHEN, CDR2 SYDVKM. The V gene end was trimmed by 4 bases and the J gene end by 1 base; junction bases not matched to a gene: 6. The CDR3 runs 16 residues. This CDR3 is CASSSRGGRSYNEQFF. The CDR3 nucleotides are TGTGCCAGCAGTTCACGGGGGGGCCGGTCCTACAATGAGCAGTTCTTC.

This clone was seen once. The V and J genes are TRBV28 and TRBJ1-5; D is possibly TRBD1 (6 bases). This CDR3 has 13 residues. From germline, CDR1 is MDHEN and CDR2 SYDVKM. V lost 7 bases and J lost 10, with 17 bases in between. CDR3 bases: TGTGCCAGCACCGACGAGGGGGGGAGCCCCCAGCATTTT. Encoded protein: CASTDEGGSPQHF.

V is TRBV7-9 and J is TRBJ1-1, with 10 bases identical to TRBD1. Unmatched junction bases numbered 9, after V lost 5 bases and J lost 3 bases. The CDR3 has 16 amino acids. Germline CDR1 is SEHNR and CDR2 is FQNEAQ (reference sequence). CDR3 in amino acids: CASSPPIGQGDTEAFF. The CDR3 coding sequence is TGTGCCAGCAGCCCCCCAATTGGACAGGGGGACACTGAAGCTTTCTTT.

The chain is built from TRBV29-1 and TRBJ2-7; TRBD1 is a possible D gene (5 bases). In germline, CDR1 is SQVTM, CDR2 ANQGSEA. The CDR3 has 13 residues. V was pared by 5 bases and J by 3 bases, with 14 bases between. The DNA for the CDR3 is TGCAGCGTTAAAACAGGCGAACACTACGAGCAGTACTTC. Its protein is CSVKTGEHYEQYF.

Details on this clone: The same CDR3 can be traced to other DNA sequences in this sample. The chain links TRBV9 to TRBJ2-7, with D perhaps assigned TRBD1 or TRBD2 (5 bases each). CDR1 is SGDLS and CDR2 is YYNGEE in the germline V gene. The length of the CDR3 is 13 residues. The V and J ends lost 3 bases and 3 bases respectively, with 10 bases between them. The CDR3 DNA sequence: TGTGCCAGCAGCGGGGGGACGGACTACGAGCAGTACTTC. Its protein is CASSGGTDYEQYF.

J is TRBJ1-2 and V is TRBV29-1; TRBD1 might be the D (5 bases). CDR3 length: 15 residues. V lost 5 bases, J lost 5 bases, and 21 bases lay in between. The germline V gene has CDR1 SQVTM and CDR2 ANQGSEA. CDR3 in DNA: TGCAGCGTTTGGGGTCCCCGAGCCGGGGGGTATGGCTACACCTTC. It codes for CSVWGPRAGGYGYTF.

The chain links TRBV28 to TRBJ2-7; D is undetermined. Germline V CDR1 and CDR2: MDHEN, SYDVKM. Trimming took off 4 bases at V and 3 bases at J, with 16 bases between the two ends. CDR3 length equals 15 residues. Written as DNA, the CDR3 is TGTGCCAGCAGTTCCGTAAAGGACGGTCACTACGAGCAGTACTTC. Amino acid sequence: CASSSVKDGHYEQYF.

The rearrangement joins TRBV6-6 to TRBJ1-1; D unresolved. Trimming removed 2 bases at V and 1 base at J, with 8 bases between. Germline CDR1 MNHNY, CDR2 SVGAGI (reference sequence). The CDR3 covers 14 residues. The CDR3 spells CASSYGLANTEAFF. The CDR3, as DNA: TGTGCCAGCAGTTACGGACTCGCGAACACTGAAGCTTTCTTT.

The chain joins TRBV10-3 to TRBJ2-1, with 14 bases aligning to TRBD2. With 4 bases clipped from V and 4 bases from J, the junction kept 9 bases outside the gene matches. In germline, CDR1 is ENHRY, CDR2 SYGVKD. The CDR3 runs 18 residues. For the CDR3, the DNA is TGTGCCATCAGTGTTGGGACTAGCGGGAGTAATCCTTACAATGAGCAGTTCTTC. As protein: CAISVGTSGSNPYNEQFF.

This clone was seen just once. V usage is TRBV15 and J usage is TRBJ2-5; D might be TRBD1 or TRBD2, each matching 6 bases. Trimming removed 8 bases from V and 1 base from J, with 20 bases in between. Germline V gene data show CDR1 as LNHNV and CDR2 as YYDKDF (reference sequence). CDR3 length: 16 residues. The CDR3 region has the DNA TGTGCCACCCAACCGGGGGCCGTAGTGGGCCAAGAGACCCAGTACTTC. This gives the protein CATQPGAVVGQETQYF.

This rearrangement joins TRBV15 to TRBJ2-7; 9 bases match TRBD1. Unmatched junction bases numbered 3, after V lost 3 bases and J lost 6 bases. CDR3 length equals 13 residues. In germline, CDR1 is LNHNV, CDR2 YYDKDF (reference sequence). CDR3 region: CATSRGQGVEQYF. CDR3 coding DNA: TGTGCCACCAGCAGGGGACAGGGAGTCGAGCAGTACTTC.

CDR3 sequence reads: CASRSVGGQETQYF. CDR3 nucleotides: TGTGCCAGCAGATCGGTGGGGGGCCAAGAGACCCAGTACTTC. The chain employs TRBV27 and TRBJ2-5, with a tentative D call TRBD2 (6 bases). This CDR3 region has 14 residues. Germline-derived CDR1 and CDR2 are MNHEY and SMNVEV (reference sequence). The V and J ends lost 6 bases and 1 base respectively, with 12 bases between them.

The chain couples TRBV5-6 to TRBJ2-3, with TRBD1 matching 7 bases. The trim removed 0 bases at V and 4 bases at J, leaving 5 bases unmatched. CDR1 is SGHDT, CDR2 YYEEEE, per germline. The CDR3 loop spans 15 amino acids. The CDR3 sequence: CASSLGGGEADTQYF. The DNA for the CDR3 is TGTGCCAGCAGCTTGGGAGGGGGCGAGGCAGATACGCAGTATTTT. Together with reference TRBV5-6 and TRBJ2-3, the CDR3 gives the full variable domain: DAGVTQSPTHLIKTRGQQVTLRCSPKSGHDTVSWYQQALGQGPQFIFQYYEEEERQRGNFPDRFSGHQFPNYSSELNVNALLLGDSALYLCASSLGGGEADTQYFGPGTRLTVL.

The chain carries TRBV19 and TRBJ2-7; D remains unclear. Per the germline V gene, CDR1 is LNHDA and CDR2 is SQIVND (reference sequence). Between the trimmed V and J ends, which lost 3 bases and 3 bases, there was a span of 12 bases. The CDR3 consists of 14 residues. Here the CDR3 reads CASSIYENSYEQYF. CDR3 DNA sequence: TGTGCCAGTAGTATTTATGAAAACAGCTACGAGCAGTACTTC. Full variable domain (missing parts from reference TRBV19 and TRBJ2-7): DGGITQSPKYLFRKEGQNVTLSCEQNLNHDAMYWYRQDPGQGLRLIYYSQIVNDFQKGDIAEGYSVSREKKESFPLTVTSAQKNPTAFYLCASSIYENSYEQYFGPGTRLTVT.

V is TRBV28 and J is TRBJ1-2; tentative D call: TRBD1 (6 bases). The CDR3 is made up of 15 amino acids. The V end was cut by 9 bases, the J end by 4 bases, with 21 bases between. Germline assignment: CDR1 MDHEN and CDR2 SYDVKM. CDR3 nucleotide sequence: TGTGCCAGTCTCAAGGCGGGGGGACACCTCTATGGCTACACCTTC. Its translation: CASLKAGGHLYGYTF.

Of note for this clone: The sample contains more than one DNA sequence encoding this CDR3. The CDR3 sequence: CASSTHGGAYEQYF. The CDR3, as DNA: TGTGCCAGCAGCACCCACGGGGGGGCCTACGAGCAGTACTTC. The J gene is TRBJ2-7, the V gene TRBV9; TRBD2 aligns across 8 bases. The CDR3 is 14 amino acids. Looked up from germline, CDR1 is SGDLS and CDR2 is YYNGEE. Trimming removed 4 bases from V and 2 bases from J; junction bases left unmatched: 5.

The gene calls are TRBV19 and TRBJ2-3; no clear D. V was pared by 6 bases and J by 5 bases, with 15 bases between. The CDR3 is made up of 14 amino acids. Germline CDR1 reads LNHDA; CDR2 reads SQIVND (reference sequence). CDR3 protein: CASSPTATGDTQYF. CDR3 DNA sequence: TGTGCCAGTAGCCCGACGGCCACCGGAGATACGCAGTATTTT.

In its sample, this clone was seen once. The chain is built from TRBV7-9 and TRBJ1-1; possible D gene TRBD1, 5 bases. CDR1 SEHNR and CDR2 FQNEAQ come from the germline V gene (reference sequence). Trimming shortened V by 1 base and J by 1 base, and 13 bases separated the two germline ends. CDR3 length: 16 residues. CDR3 DNA: TGTGCCAGCAGCTTAGAGGCGGGACTCCAGAACACTGAAGCTTTCTTT. This encodes CASSLEAGLQNTEAFF.

V and J are TRBV6-4 and TRBJ1-5; D is ambiguous. Germline loops: CDR1 MRHNA, CDR2 SNTAGT. The V end was cut by 6 bases, the J end by 5 bases, with 5 bases between. The CDR3 is made up of 11 amino acids. CDR3 protein: CASREYQPQHF. For the CDR3, the DNA is TGTGCCAGCAGGGAATATCAGCCCCAGCATTTT.

The rearrangement links TRBV13 to TRBJ1-4; D ambiguous. The germline V gene encodes CDR1 PRHDT and CDR2 FYEKMQ (reference sequence). V gave up 5 bases and J gave up 4 bases, with 11 bases separating them. This CDR3 has 14 amino acids. CDR3 nucleotide sequence: TGTGCCAGCAGCACGGGATCCCATAATGAAAAACTGTTTTTT. It specifies CASSTGSHNEKLFF.

The chain couples TRBV5-1 to TRBJ2-2; D not resolved. CDR1 SGHRS and CDR2 YFSETQ come from the germline V gene. The CDR3 extends over 11 amino acids. The V gene lost 7 bases and the J gene lost 6 bases, with 7 bases spanning the gap. The CDR3 reads CASPTSGELFF. For the CDR3, the DNA is TGCGCCAGCCCCACATCCGGGGAGCTGTTTTTT.

The V and J genes are TRBV7-8 and TRBJ2-5; D may be TRBD2 (7 bases). Germline V CDR1 and CDR2: SGHVS, FQNEAQ. CDR3 length: 15 amino acids. Trimming shortened V by 4 bases and J by 3 bases, and 15 bases separated the two germline ends. The chain's CDR3 is CASSSWGGLEETQYF. The CDR3 DNA follows: TGTGCCAGCAGCTCCTGGGGGGGGCTTGAAGAGACCCAGTACTTC.

CDR3 protein: CASSDGQGQETQYF. CDR3 in DNA: TGTGCCAGCAGCGACGGACAGGGCCAAGAGACCCAGTACTTC. The rearrangement links TRBV7-8 to TRBJ2-5, with 8 bases matching TRBD1. The J segment lost 1 base and the V segment lost 5 bases, leaving 3 bases of the junction unmatched. Germline V gene sequence: CDR1 SGHVS, CDR2 FQNEAQ. The length of the CDR3 is 14 residues.

This clone appeared once. The rearrangement uses TRBV19 and TRBJ2-7, with TRBD1 as a possible D gene (5 bases). CDR1 and CDR2 (germline): LNHDA, SQIVND (reference sequence). The V gene lost 6 bases and the J gene lost 0 bases, with 15 bases spanning the gap. The CDR3 has 15 amino acids. The DNA of the CDR3 is TGTGCCAGTAGCTTAGGGGCAGGCCGCTCCTACGAGCAGTACTTC. It is translated as CASSLGAGRSYEQYF.

The chain couples TRBV5-1 to TRBJ1-2; no definite D call. Trimming took off 3 bases at V and 4 bases at J, with 28 bases between the two ends. Germline V gene data show CDR1 as SGHRS and CDR2 as YFSETQ. The length of the CDR3 is 19 residues. For the CDR3, the DNA is TGCGCCAGCAGCTCTGGATTAAGATCGACGGCGGGGTTCTTCTATGGCTACACCTTC. Residues: CASSSGLRSTAGFFYGYTF.